Listed below are T cell receptor beta chains from one sample, sequenced in a study of OX40 agonist ivuxolimab in advanced cancers. The repertoire was sequenced with immunoSEQ multiplex PCR; TCRdb's copy has only in-frame clones and lacks some. The sample gives about 98,000 clones, around 90% of which show up once; roughly 0.5% is in the top ten. Sequencing used CD4+ or CD8+ T cells sorted from blood, obtained in a trial of the OX40 agonist ivuxolimab. These receptors were obtained from an adult with an advanced solid tumor such as melanoma, head and neck, liver or kidney cancer. Both conserved end residues are part of each CDR3. D genes are given only for firm matches. The size field is filled for only some rows; it gives once, few, many or a size class.

v_call: TRBV7-2
clone_size: once
d_call: .
j_call: TRBJ1-2
cdr3_aa: CASSPRGQTYGYTF
cdr3_nt: TGTGCCAGCAGCCCAAGGGGACAAACCTATGGCTACACCTTC

v_call: TRBV18
clone_size: .
d_call: .
j_call: TRBJ1-4
cdr3_aa: CASSPWAGNEKLFF
cdr3_nt: TGTGCCAGCTCACCATGGGCGGGAAATGAAAAACTGTTTTTT

v_call: TRBV19
clone_size: once
d_call: .
j_call: TRBJ1-5
cdr3_aa: CASSRSSLGNQPQHF
cdr3_nt: TGTGCCAGTAGTAGGTCCTCCCTGGGAAATCAGCCCCAGCATTTT

v_call: TRBV7-2
clone_size: once
d_call: TRBD1
j_call: TRBJ2-5
cdr3_aa: CASSSLGGPAAETQYF
cdr3_nt: TGTGCCAGCAGCTCCCTAGGGGGCCCAGCTGCGGAGACCCAGTACTTC

v_call: TRBV7-7
clone_size: .
d_call: .
j_call: TRBJ2-7
cdr3_aa: CASSLGVSSSYEQYF
cdr3_nt: TGTGCTAGCAGCTTAGGTGTCTCCTCCTCCTACGAGCAGTACTTC

v_call: TRBV7-9
clone_size: once
d_call: TRBD1
j_call: TRBJ1-2
cdr3_aa: CASSLDRGSDGYTF
cdr3_nt: TGTGCCAGCAGCCTGGACAGGGGGTCTGATGGCTACACCTTC

v_call: TRBV2
clone_size: .
d_call: .
j_call: TRBJ2-5
cdr3_aa: CASSGLPQETQYF
cdr3_nt: TGTGCCAGCAGCGGACTACCCCAAGAGACCCAGTACTTC

v_call: TRBV6-1
clone_size: .
d_call: .
j_call: TRBJ1-1
cdr3_aa: CASRLDRNTEAFF
cdr3_nt: TGTGCCAGCAGGCTTGACCGGAACACTGAAGCTTTCTTT

v_call: TRBV28
clone_size: .
d_call: .
j_call: TRBJ2-1
cdr3_aa: CASSPGGGYNEQFF
cdr3_nt: TGTGCCAGCAGTCCTGGGGGAGGCTACAATGAGCAGTTCTTC

v_call: TRBV6-6
clone_size: .
d_call: TRBD1
j_call: TRBJ2-3
cdr3_aa: CASTQAGGGTDTQYF
cdr3_nt: TGTGCCAGCACCCAGGCAGGGGGCGGCACAGATACGCAGTATTTT

v_call: TRBV6-1
clone_size: .
d_call: .
j_call: TRBJ2-7
cdr3_aa: CASRSSYEQYF
cdr3_nt: TGTGCCAGCAGGTCGAGCTACGAGCAGTACTTC

v_call: TRBV23-1
clone_size: .
d_call: TRBD1
j_call: TRBJ1-2
cdr3_aa: CAIHRGPGGTCGYTF
cdr3_nt: TGCGCCATTCACCGGGGGCCAGGGGGGACCTGCGGCTACACCTTC

v_call: TRBV4-1
clone_size: .
d_call: .
j_call: TRBJ1-4
cdr3_aa: CASSQEGPGGEKLFF
cdr3_nt: TGCGCCAGCAGCCAAGAAGGGCCTGGAGGGGAAAAACTGTTTTTT

v_call: TRBV4-2
clone_size: .
d_call: .
j_call: TRBJ2-5
cdr3_aa: CASSQDTIGARAQYF
cdr3_nt: TGTGCCAGCAGCCAAGATACAATCGGCGCCCGGGCCCAGTACTTC

v_call: TRBV6-5
clone_size: .
d_call: .
j_call: TRBJ2-2
cdr3_aa: CASSHRRTGELFF
cdr3_nt: TGTGCCAGCAGTCACAGAAGAACCGGGGAGCTGTTTTTT

v_call: TRBV7-2
clone_size: .
d_call: .
j_call: TRBJ1-6
cdr3_aa: CASSLLGWVTNSPLHF
cdr3_nt: TGTGCCAGCAGCTTACTTGGTTGGGTTACGAATTCACCCCTCCACTTT

v_call: TRBV5-4
clone_size: .
d_call: TRBD1
j_call: TRBJ1-5
cdr3_aa: CASSLGGDRPDQPQHF
cdr3_nt: TGTGCCAGCAGCTTGGGTGGGGACAGGCCGGATCAGCCCCAGCATTTT